One and the same sample provided the 17 T cell receptor beta chains below, sequenced in a study of siplizumab effects on memory and regulatory T cells. Data came from immunoSEQ multiplex PCR; TCRdb stores just in-frame clones and leaves some out. The sample includes around 120,000 clones, approximately 94% of them seen just once. The sequencing input was non-Treg CD4+ T cells sorted from blood. The source of these receptors is a human donor in good health.

This clone was found once. The chain combines TRBV5-1 with TRBJ1-4; 10 positions match TRBD1. The V and J ends lost 4 bases and 6 bases, in that order; junction bases with no gene match: 9. This CDR3 contains 16 residues. Germline V gene lookup returns CDR1 SGHRS and CDR2 YFSETQ. The CDR3 sequence is CASSPTRGTGDEKLFF. In nucleotides, the CDR3 is TGCGCCAGCAGCCCAACTCGCGGGACAGGGGATGAAAAACTGTTTTTT.

The chain is built from TRBV27 and TRBJ2-7; 8 positions agree with TRBD1. The trim removed 5 bases at V and 2 bases at J, leaving 2 bases unmatched. In germline, CDR1 is MNHEY, CDR2 SMNVEV (reference sequence). CDR3 length: 13 amino acids. CDR3 DNA sequence: TGTGCCAGCAGTCCGGGACAGGCCTACGAGCAGTACTTC. This encodes CASSPGQAYEQYF.

The chain employs TRBV2 and TRBJ2-7, with TRBD2 as a possible D gene (6 bases). The V gene's germline CDR1 is SNHLY and CDR2 FYNNEI. The V and J ends lost 6 bases and 0 bases respectively, with 12 bases between them. The CDR3 is 14 amino acids. Written as DNA, the CDR3 is TGTGCCAGCAGACCTCGGGGGAGCTCCTACGAGCAGTACTTC. Translated: CASRPRGSSYEQYF.

The chain recombines TRBV15 with TRBJ2-3; TRBD1 is a possible D gene (6 bases). The CDR3 spans 15 residues. Germline CDR1 is LNHNV and CDR2 is YYDKDF (reference sequence). Trimming removed 5 bases at V and 3 bases at J, with 15 bases between. Here the CDR3 reads CATSLQGTMTDTQYF. The CDR3 bases are TGTGCCACCAGCCTACAGGGTACAATGACAGATACGCAGTATTTT.

V usage is TRBV7-9 and J usage is TRBJ2-6; no definite D call. CDR1 and CDR2 from the germline V gene are SEHNR and FQNEAQ (reference sequence). V lost 3 bases and J 4 bases, leaving 7 bases between the germline ends. This CDR3 has 14 amino acids. CDR3 bases: TGTGCCAGCAGCTTCGGAGAGGGGGCCAACGTCCTGACTTTC. Its translation: CASSFGEGANVLTF.

The gene calls are TRBV5-4 and TRBJ2-5, with 13 bases that match TRBD2. The V gene's germline CDR1 is SGHNT and CDR2 YYREEE (reference sequence). J lost 5 bases, V lost 5 bases, and 12 bases had no gene match. The CDR3 has 17 residues. The CDR3 DNA is TGTGCCAGCAGGTCCGGGACTAGCGGGGCTTCGTCTGAGACCCAGTACTTC. It codes for CASRSGTSGASSETQYF.

The J gene is TRBJ2-4, the V gene TRBV19; the match to TRBD2 covers 8 bases. The germline V gene has CDR1 LNHDA and CDR2 SQIVND (reference sequence). V lost 6 bases, J lost 6 bases, and 16 bases stayed unmatched. The CDR3 length is 17 residues. The chain's CDR3 is CASSGTIRRAGGNIQYF. DNA of the CDR3: TGTGCCAGTAGCGGGACTATACGGAGGGCGGGGGGAAACATTCAGTACTTC.

The chain combines TRBV5-1 with TRBJ2-3, with D tentatively TRBD2 (5 bases). The germline V gene encodes CDR1 SGHRS and CDR2 YFSETQ. V lost 4 bases, J lost 0 bases, and 12 bases lay in between. This CDR3 has 15 residues. The CDR3 reads CASSQDSRSTDTQYF. The CDR3 DNA reads TGCGCCAGCAGCCAGGACTCTAGAAGCACAGATACGCAGTATTTT.

The rearrangement uses TRBV7-9 and TRBJ1-4; a possible D gene is TRBD1 (6 bases). This CDR3 is built from 13 residues. V lost 5 bases, J lost 12 bases, and 16 bases lay in between. Germline CDR1 and CDR2: SEHNR and FQNEAQ (reference sequence). CDR3 in DNA: TGTGCCAGCAGCCCCTCTGGGGGGGCGGAACTGTTTTTT. Residues: CASSPSGGAELFF.

This clone was counted a single time. The chain employs TRBV4-1 and TRBJ1-1; no definite D call. The CDR3 is 15 residues long. Germline CDR1 is MGHRA and CDR2 is YSYEKL. V lost 0 bases, J lost 5 bases, and 13 bases lay in between. For the CDR3, the DNA is TGCGCCAGCAGCCAAGAGGTCGGGATTAGTACTGAAGCTTTCTTT. This encodes CASSQEVGISTEAFF.

This clone was detected once. This rearrangement joins TRBV7-2 to TRBJ2-7, with 9 bases lining up with TRBD2. Per germline, CDR1 SGHTA and CDR2 FQGNSA. The CDR3 spans 15 residues. The ends lost 1 base at V and 3 bases at J; junction bases unmatched: 4. The CDR3 sequence: CASSLVAGGLYEQYF. Here the CDR3 DNA reads TGTGCCAGCAGCTTAGTTGCGGGGGGGCTCTACGAGCAGTACTTC.

V is TRBV18 and J is TRBJ2-5; D call uncertain. The CDR3 loop spans 15 amino acids. Germline V CDR1 and CDR2: KGHSH, LQKENI. V dropped 1 base and J dropped 2 bases, with 11 bases sitting between them. CDR3 amino acids: CASSPRSGQQETQYF. The CDR3 DNA reads TGTGCCAGCTCACCACGTTCCGGCCAGCAAGAGACCCAGTACTTC.

This chain connects TRBV28 to TRBJ2-1, with 8 nucleotides matching TRBD1. The V gene's germline CDR1 is MDHEN and CDR2 SYDVKM. V shed 7 bases and J 3 bases; nucleotides not matched to a gene: 8. The CDR3 spans 15 residues. CDR3 coding DNA: TGTGCCAGCACCCCCTGGGGGACAGGCTACAATGAGCAGTTCTTC. It specifies CASTPWGTGYNEQFF.

The chain carries TRBV20-1 and TRBJ2-7; D gene unclear. This CDR3 has 11 residues. V lost 1 base and J 5 bases, leaving 6 bases between the germline ends. Germline V gives CDR1 DFQATT, CDR2 SNEGSKA (reference sequence). CDR3: CSARGSDEQYF. The CDR3 DNA sequence: TGCAGTGCTAGAGGTAGTGACGAGCAGTACTTC.

The genes are TRBV6-5 and TRBJ2-3; 7 bases fit TRBD1. Germline CDR1 MNHEY, CDR2 SVGAGI. V dropped 6 bases and J dropped 1; count of bases not matched to a gene: 4. The CDR3 runs to 14 residues. Here the CDR3 DNA reads TGTGCCAGCAGCCGGGACAGCCGCACAGATACGCAGTATTTT. As protein: CASSRDSRTDTQYF.

The chain carries TRBV4-1 and TRBJ1-2; no reliable D call. This CDR3 is built from 15 residues. Trimming stripped 9 bases from V and 5 bases from J, with 22 bases between. CDR1 and CDR2 from the germline V gene are MGHRA and YSYEKL. The CDR3 loop is CASTLEVLQIYGYTF. DNA of the CDR3: TGCGCCAGTACACTTGAGGTCTTACAGATTTATGGCTACACCTTC.

This chain joins TRBV10-3 and TRBJ1-5; D is unresolved. The germline CDR1 and CDR2 sequences are ENHRY and SYGVKD. The CDR3 has 13 amino acids. Deletions cut 6 bases from V and 5 bases from J, with 11 bases between. The CDR3 nucleotides read TGTGCCATCAGAGGCGGGAACGATCAGCCCCAGCATTTT. Residues: CAIRGGNDQPQHF.